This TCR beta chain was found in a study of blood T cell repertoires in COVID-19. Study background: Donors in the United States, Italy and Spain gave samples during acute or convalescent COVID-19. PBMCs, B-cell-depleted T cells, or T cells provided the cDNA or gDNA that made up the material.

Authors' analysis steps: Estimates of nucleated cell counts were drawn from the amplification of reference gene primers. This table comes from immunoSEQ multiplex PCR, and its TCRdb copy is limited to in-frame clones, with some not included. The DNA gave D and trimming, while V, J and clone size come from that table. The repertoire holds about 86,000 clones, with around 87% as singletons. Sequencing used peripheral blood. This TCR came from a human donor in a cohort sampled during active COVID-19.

This CDR3 is CASSRTSGNTDTQYF. CDR3 DNA: TGTGCCAGCAGCCGGACTAGCGGGAACACAGATACGCAGTATTTT. This rearrangement joins TRBV5-4 to TRBJ2-3, with 12 bases identical to TRBD2. The CDR3 sequence is 15 residues long. Germline assignment: CDR1 SGHNT and CDR2 YYREEE (reference sequence). After removal of 4 bases from V and 2 bases from J, the junction contained 2 bases not matched to a gene. The variable domain in full, with the rest retrieved from reference TRBV5-4 and TRBJ2-3, is ETGVTQSPTHLIKTRGQQVTLRCSSQSGHNTVSWYQQALGQGPQFIFQYYREEENGRGNFPPRFSGLQFPNYSSELNVNALELDDSALYLCASSRTSGNTDTQYFGPGTRLTVL.